The clone carrying this T cell receptor (beta chain) was found many times. Its specificity is unknown. This entry comes from a study of cytomegalovirus exposure and HLA in healthy donors. The primer mix had 60 Vbeta and 13 Jbeta primers. Assay: immunoSEQ multiplex PCR; the TCRdb copy retains only in-frame clones and omits some. The sample lists nearly 95,000 clones, about 8% occurring once. Study-level findings and limits: The sole available immune exposure information was CMV serostatus.

Sequenced: PBMCs. The sequence came from a man in his fifties in good health and CMV-seronegative.

The DNA of the CDR3 is TGTGCCAGCAGAGAGCGGGGAATGATCGAGACCCAGTACTTC. Protein: CASRERGMIETQYF. This chain joins TRBV6-5 and TRBJ2-5, with 7 bases identical to TRBD2. This CDR3 spans 14 amino acids. Trimming cost V 6 bases and J 5 bases; bases outside gene matches: 9. Germline values: CDR1 MNHEY, CDR2 SVGAGI.